The T cell receptor (beta chain) under discussion was sequenced for a study of T cell responses to AZD1222 COVID-19 vaccine. The germline gives CDR1 LNHDA, CDR2 SQIVND (reference sequence). The CDR3 is 16 amino acids. The V gene lost 10 bases and the J gene lost 4 bases, with 23 bases spanning the gap. The repertoire was sequenced with immunoSEQ multiplex PCR; TCRdb's copy has only in-frame clones and lacks some. The table shows more than 150,000 clones, with approximately 91% occurring only once. The receptor's source is an adult who received the AZD1222 COVID-19 vaccine. This chain links TRBV19 with TRBJ1-5; D remains unclear. The source material was peripheral blood, sampled 28 days after the second AZD1222 dose. The CDR3 DNA is TGTGCCACCAGTAGTATAGGAGGAGGCGATAATCAGCCCCAGCATTTT. Protein sequence: CATSSIGGGDNQPQHF.